The entry below gives a single TCR beta chain sequence along with its context. What it binds is unknown. Trimming removed 4 bases from V and 7 bases from J, with 13 bases in between. Germline CDR1 reads SGHAT; CDR2 reads FQNNGV. There are 13 residues in the CDR3. The data belong to a study of circulating and synovial CD4+ cells in juvenile arthritis. The table came from immunoSEQ multiplex PCR; TCRdb's copy has only in-frame clones and leaves some out. The table records tens of thousands of clones, roughly 96% of them present only once. Points from the study as a whole: Shared-clonotype fractions with synovium likely underestimate full repertoire overlap. These repertoires were less diverse than bulk blood CD4 repertoires. These blood cells shared more CDR3 sequences with synovium than bulk blood. CPL and bulk CD4 samples differed at least tenfold in T cell genomes.

This TCR derives from a human donor with juvenile idiopathic arthritis. Specimen: CD4+ T cells from blood. This chain uses TRBV11-2 with TRBJ1-1, with D tentatively TRBD1 (5 bases). CDR3 in amino acids: CASSSQDGYEAFF. The CDR3, as DNA: TGTGCCAGCAGCTCACAGGACGGATATGAAGCTTTCTTT.